One and the same sample provided the 21 T cell receptor beta chains below, sequenced in a study of beta chain features in type 1 diabetes. Expressed TCRB transcripts got sequenced, as all isolated RNA was reverse transcribed. Clones were sequenced by immunoSEQ multiplex PCR, and TCRdb holds only the in-frame ones, with some missing. The sample has roughly 300,000 clones, 12% to 15% seen once; the top ten hold roughly 7%. Sequencing was carried out using central memory CD4+ T cells from blood. All receptors derive from a man aged 30 to 39 in good health.

A few counts support this clone. V usage is TRBV28 and J usage is TRBJ2-1, with TRBD2 matching over 10 bases. The J segment lost 9 bases and the V segment lost 9 bases, leaving 11 bases of the junction unmatched. Germline V gene sequence: CDR1 MDHEN, CDR2 SYDVKM. The CDR3 covers 14 residues. The CDR3, as DNA: TGTGCCAGTAAAACTAGCGGGGAAGGGGGTGAGCAGTTCTTC. Residues: CASKTSGEGGEQFF.

This clone has a handful of counts. The chain couples TRBV2 to TRBJ2-6, with unresolved D. V lost 6 bases and J lost 3, with 6 bases in between. This CDR3 has 13 residues. In germline, CDR1 is SNHLY, CDR2 FYNNEI. The CDR3 coding sequence is TGTGCCAGCAGAGAATTTGGGGCCAACGTCCTGACTTTC. It codes for CASREFGANVLTF.

This clone has more than one count but fewer than ten. V and J are TRBV15 and TRBJ2-1; D is uncertain. This CDR3 region has 15 residues. Germline V gene data show CDR1 as LNHNV and CDR2 as YYDKDF (reference sequence). The V and J ends lost 0 bases and 4 bases respectively, with 10 bases between them. CDR3 sequence (DNA): TGTGCCACCAGCAGAGATCCTAGGGATTACAATGAGCAGTTCTTC. It specifies CATSRDPRDYNEQFF.

This clone was counted only a few times. The CDR3 DNA follows: TGTGCCAGCTCATTGGCCGGGACAGGGAACGTTCGCATTCAGTACTTC. This encodes CASSLAGTGNVRIQYF. The chain has TRBV18 and TRBJ2-4, with 9 bases fitting TRBD1. The CDR3 spans 16 residues. In germline, CDR1 is KGHSH, CDR2 LQKENI. Trimming took 5 bases from V and 9 from J; bases not matched to a gene: 14.

This chain links TRBV27 with TRBJ1-4, with D unresolved. The germline gives CDR1 MNHEY, CDR2 SMNVEV (reference sequence). V lost 4 bases to trimming and J lost 7 bases, with 13 bases between them. This CDR3 is built from 14 residues. The CDR3 here is CASSYTGSSEKLFF. The CDR3 DNA sequence: TGTGCCAGCAGTTACACGGGGTCGTCTGAAAAACTGTTTTTT. Full variable domain (rest looked up from reference TRBV27 and TRBJ1-4): EAQVTQNPRYLITVTGKKLTVTCSQNMNHEYMSWYRQDPGLGLRQIYYSMNVEVTDKGDVPEGYKVSRKEKRNFPLILESPSPNQTSLYFCASSYTGSSEKLFFGSGTQLSVL.

The CDR3 coding sequence is TGTGCCAGCAGCCCCGGGGTAGATACTAACTATGGCTACACCTTC. This codes for CASSPGVDTNYGYTF. This chain joins TRBV7-2 and TRBJ1-2; D remains ambiguous. Trimming took 5 bases from V and 0 from J, leaving 13 bases between them. The CDR3 loop spans 15 amino acids. Per germline, CDR1 SGHTA and CDR2 FQGNSA.

This clone was found a few times. The gene calls are TRBV7-9 and TRBJ2-6; 8 bases map to TRBD1. CDR1 is SEHNR, CDR2 FQNEAQ, per germline (reference sequence). The CDR3 totals 16 residues. Trimming took 4 bases from V and 0 from J; bases not matched to a gene: 2. This CDR3 reads CASSSDRASGANVLTF. CDR3 DNA sequence: TGTGCCAGCAGCTCGGACAGGGCCTCTGGGGCCAACGTCCTGACTTTC.

The V and J genes are TRBV19 and TRBJ2-1; tentative D call: TRBD2 (6 bases). There are 14 residues in the CDR3. Trimming stripped 2 bases from V and 8 bases from J, with 13 bases between. CDR1 and CDR2 from the germline V gene are LNHDA and SQIVND (reference sequence). CDR3: CASSITGVADEQFF. The CDR3 nucleotides read TGTGCCAGTAGTATAACGGGAGTAGCCGATGAGCAGTTCTTC. Using reference TRBV19 and TRBJ2-1 for the parts outside the CDR3, the full variable domain is DGGITQSPKYLFRKEGQNVTLSCEQNLNHDAMYWYRQDPGQGLRLIYYSQIVNDFQKGDIAEGYSVSREKKESFPLTVTSAQKNPTAFYLCASSITGVADEQFFGPGTRLTVL.

This chain connects TRBV7-9 to TRBJ1-6; D unresolved. The V end lost 3 bases, the J end lost 10 bases, and 16 bases lay between the germline ends. Germline V gives CDR1 SEHNR, CDR2 FQNEAQ (reference sequence). The CDR3 covers 15 residues. CDR3 residues: CASSLVVSAGSPLHF. The CDR3 DNA follows: TGTGCCAGCAGCTTGGTAGTGTCCGCCGGGTCACCCCTCCACTTT.

V usage is TRBV2 and J usage is TRBJ2-4, with 8 positions matching TRBD2. Losses at the gene ends were 11 bases for V and 6 bases for J; bases not matched to a gene: 9. This CDR3 spans 13 amino acids. Germline CDR1 is SNHLY and CDR2 is FYNNEI. The CDR3 DNA is TGTGCCGCATCGGGCGGGAGGATAAACATTCAGTACTTC. It is translated as CAASGGRINIQYF.

The chain carries TRBV7-7 and TRBJ1-2, with D possibly matching TRBD1 (6 bases). This CDR3 contains 13 residues. In germline, CDR1 is SSHAT, CDR2 FNYEAQ (reference sequence). The V and J ends lost 5 bases and 6 bases respectively, with 13 bases between them. This CDR3 is CASSLTGLHGYTF. The DNA for the CDR3 is TGTGCCAGCAGCCTTACAGGGTTGCATGGCTACACCTTC.

This clone was picked up many times. This chain uses TRBV14 with TRBJ1-2; D gene unclear. CDR3 length equals 12 residues. The germline gives CDR1 SGHDN, CDR2 FVKESK. Deletions cut 2 bases from V and 4 bases from J, with 5 bases between. In DNA form, the CDR3 reads TGTGCCAGCAGCCAATTGAGCTATGGCTACACCTTC. It specifies CASSQLSYGYTF.

In this sample, this clone turned up a few times. The chain joins TRBV9 to TRBJ2-5; 10 nucleotides line up with TRBD1. V dropped 2 bases and J dropped 3; count of bases not matched to a gene: 7. Germline-derived CDR1 and CDR2 are SGDLS and YYNGEE. The CDR3 sequence is 16 residues long. The CDR3 loop is CASSVSGTGVEETQYF. In DNA form, the CDR3 reads TGTGCCAGCAGCGTTTCAGGGACAGGGGTCGAAGAGACCCAGTACTTC.

The chain recombines TRBV4-3 with TRBJ2-5; maybe TRBD2 (5 bases). The CDR3 runs to 15 residues. Germline-derived CDR1 and CDR2 are LGHNA and YSLEER. V was pared by 0 bases and J by 4 bases, with 12 bases between. The CDR3 loop reads CASSQDHSATETQYF. The CDR3 DNA sequence: TGCGCCAGCAGCCAAGATCATAGCGCCACAGAGACCCAGTACTTC.

This clone was recorded a few times. V gene TRBV19 combines with J gene TRBJ2-7; either TRBD1 or TRBD2 may fit D (5 bases each). The length of the CDR3 is 13 residues. The germline V and J ends were trimmed by 1 base and 7 bases, with 11 bases remaining between them. The germline V gene encodes CDR1 LNHDA and CDR2 SQIVND (reference sequence). The CDR3 nucleotides are TGTGCCAGTAGTATAGGCGTGAGGGGTGAGCAGTACGTC. Its protein is CASSIGVRGEQYV.

The chain links TRBV14 to TRBJ2-1; 15 bases map to TRBD2. The germline V gene has CDR1 SGHDN and CDR2 FVKESK. The V gene end was trimmed by 2 bases and the J gene end by 13 bases; junction bases not matched to a gene: 15. The CDR3 consists of 18 residues. The chain's CDR3 is CASSQSLGLAGGPGDQFF. The CDR3 DNA follows: TGTGCCAGCAGCCAAAGTTTGGGACTAGCGGGAGGTCCGGGAGACCAGTTCTTC.

This clone was counted only a few times. One end of the junction fails to match germline, which may point to a read error. The rearrangement uses TRBV7-2 and TRBJ2-1; D ambiguous. Germline assignment: CDR1 SGHTA and CDR2 FQGNSA. CDR3 length: 8 amino acids. The CDR3 nucleotides read TGTGCCAGCAGCCCCGACCTCTTC. It codes for CASSPDLF.

The rearrangement links TRBV7-2 to TRBJ2-5; D is ambiguous. The CDR3 is 14 residues long. Trimming took off 0 bases at V and 2 bases at J, with 7 bases between the two ends. Germline CDR1 reads SGHTA; CDR2 reads FQGNSA. CDR3 bases: TGTGCCAGCAGCTTAGCGGCATTTCAAGAGACCCAGTACTTC. This sequence encodes CASSLAAFQETQYF.

V usage is TRBV5-6 and J usage is TRBJ2-2; 10 bases agree with TRBD2. Germline values: CDR1 SGHDT, CDR2 YYEEEE. This CDR3 region has 15 residues. Trimming at V came to 4 bases and at J to 3 bases, leaving 3 bases not matched to a gene. The CDR3 DNA reads as TGTGCCAGCAGCATAGGACTAGCGGACACCGGGGAGCTGTTTTTT. This codes for CASSIGLADTGELFF.

The genes are TRBV18 and TRBJ1-1; D gene uncertain. CDR3 size: 15 residues. V was shortened by 3 bases and J by 5 bases, with 16 bases between the two germline ends. From germline, CDR1 is KGHSH and CDR2 LQKENI. DNA for the CDR3: TGTGCCAGCTCACCCATGAGCCCGGGGATGACTGAAGCTTTCTTT. It encodes CASSPMSPGMTEAFF.

The chain uses TRBV7-2 and TRBJ2-5; 9 bases agree with TRBD2. This CDR3 has 15 amino acids. The V gene's germline CDR1 is SGHTA and CDR2 FQGNSA. The V gene end was trimmed by 5 bases and the J gene end by 1 base; junction bases not matched to a gene: 5. The CDR3 DNA is TGTGCCAGCAGCCCGACTAGCGGCCCCCAAGAGACCCAGTACTTC. Amino acid sequence: CASSPTSGPQETQYF. Variable domain in full (rest from reference TRBV7-2 and TRBJ2-5): GAGVSQSPSNKVTEKGKDVELRCDPISGHTALYWYRQSLGQGLEFLIYFQGNSAPDKSGLPSDRFSAERTGGSVSTLTIQRTQQEDSAVYLCASSPTSGPQETQYFGPGTRLLVL.